This T cell receptor (beta chain) appears in the sequencing data of a study of T cells in Graves' hyperthyroidism and ophthalmopathy. When ophthalmopathy did not progress within 18 months, Graves' hyperthyroidism was considered stable. Comment on this clonotype: What it recognizes is unknown.

General study findings and limits: The model foresaw ophthalmopathy a median approximately 6.3 months prior to onset. Blood also held most thyroid clonotypes expanded beyond 0.001.

TCR beta CDR3 region amplification was performed from RNA transcripts. With the HTBI primer set, the TCR CDR3 went through a first round of RT-PCR. TCRdb ran MiXCR on the multiplex PCR reads and lists one entry per CDR3 protein. Among about 480,000 distinct CDR3 sequences listed, under 15% were seen once. CDR1 and CDR2 (germline): DFQATT, SNEGSKA (reference sequence). This CDR3 contains 15 residues. Trimming left V 1 base short and J 4 bases short, with 16 bases between. This chain joins TRBV20-1 and TRBJ1-2; the D is unclear. Sequencing was performed on blood. This TCR derives from a woman in her late teens or twenties with Graves' hyperthyroidism. The chain's CDR3 is CSARGTSNNFYGYTF. In nucleotides, the CDR3 is TGCAGTGCTAGAGGGACCTCAAACAATTTCTATGGCTACACCTTC.